This T cell receptor beta chain was documented in a study of tumor-infiltrating lymphocytes in primary liver carcinoma. Across the whole study: Spanning 4.2 to 10 cm, the tumors were T1-T3 N0M0. Regardless of tissue type, samples showed similar yields of roughly 3.5 to 7.5 million productive TCRbeta reads. The study's findings and limits: Tumors had a top-250-clone fraction that was significantly higher than blood (p = 0.039). The samples were not sorted (they were bulk), so CD4+ and CD8+ repertoires were not compared.

TCR beta cDNA was reverse-transcribed from about 0.45 ug of total RNA. The reaction used a constant-region primer and ProtoScript II reverse transcriptase. Slightly modified ARM-PCR with three nested multiplex PCR rounds yielded TCR beta libraries. Researchers ran the first two PCR rounds for roughly 11 cycles each with TRBV1-TRBV30 forward primers and a C-beta reverse primer. MiXCR was run by TCRdb on the multiplex PCR reads, yielding one entry per CDR3 protein. The sample holds about 320,000 distinct CDR3 sequences, 65% seen once. This clonotype has ten or more counts. The antigen is not known. Germline DNA was extracted too, while blood RNA derived from unsorted whole blood. V lost 7 bases and J 9 bases, leaving 16 bases between the germline ends. CDR1 is SQVTM and CDR2 is ANQGSEA in the germline V gene. There are 12 residues in the CDR3.

Input material: peripheral blood. The V gene is TRBV29-1, the J gene TRBJ2-1; D is possibly TRBD1 (6 bases). The source is a man between 40 and 49 years old with primary liver carcinoma and hepatitis B virus infection. The CDR3 sequence: CSAQSTGSEQFF. The CDR3 bases are TGCAGCGCCCAATCTACAGGGAGTGAGCAGTTCTTC.